The next 9 T cell receptor beta chains were all read from a single sample in a study of identical twins. TCRdb re-analysed the 5' RACE reads in MiXCR, keeping a single row per CDR3 protein. The repertoire holds around 570,000 distinct CDR3 sequences, with more than 9% as singletons. The same data also went into a second study, on yellow fever vaccine responses in identical twins.

Sequencing input: PBMCs. These receptors all stem from a woman under 30 in good health.

The chain's CDR3 is CASSAGDRTEAFF. CDR3 DNA: TGCGCCAGCAGCGCCGGGGACCGGACTGAAGCTTTCTTT. The V gene is TRBV5-1, the J gene TRBJ1-1; maybe TRBD1 (5 bases). This CDR3 has 13 residues. Per germline, CDR1 SGHRS and CDR2 YFSETQ. V dropped 4 bases and J dropped 5 bases, with 12 bases sitting between them.

The CDR3 coding sequence is TGTGCCATCAGTGAGGAGGGACTAGCGGGAGAGACCCAGTACTTC. It is translated as CAISEEGLAGETQYF. The chain combines TRBV10-3 with TRBJ2-5; TRBD2 agrees at 12 bases. CDR1 is ENHRY and CDR2 is SYGVKD in the germline V gene. CDR3 size: 15 residues. J was trimmed by 4 bases and V by 2 bases; bases with no gene match: 2.

The chain couples TRBV15 to TRBJ2-7; 11 bases match TRBD1. The V gene's germline CDR1 is LNHNV and CDR2 YYDKDF (reference sequence). Trimming cost V 8 bases and J 5 bases; bases outside gene matches: 8. CDR3 length: 14 residues. CDR3 in amino acids: CATEAGQGAHEQYF. The CDR3 DNA reads as TGTGCCACCGAGGCCGGACAGGGGGCACACGAGCAGTACTTC.

This clonotype was counted ten times or more. The genes are TRBV6-1 and TRBJ2-6, with D possibly matching TRBD2 (6 bases). This CDR3 region has 16 residues. The germline CDR1 and CDR2 sequences are MNHNS and SASEGT. The V end lost 8 bases, the J end lost 2 bases, and 16 bases lay between the germline ends. The CDR3 region has the DNA TGTGCCAGCCGCAACGGGGGAGTAGCTGGGGCCAACGTCCTGACTTTC. As protein: CASRNGGVAGANVLTF.

V is TRBV3-1 and J is TRBJ2-7; D possibly corresponds to TRBD2 (6 bases). Germline loops: CDR1 LGHDT, CDR2 YNNKEL (reference sequence). CDR3 length: 13 amino acids. The V gene lost 7 bases and the J gene lost 2 bases, with 12 bases spanning the gap. CDR3 in amino acids: CASTRGWTYEQYF. CDR3 in DNA: TGTGCCAGCACCCGGGGGTGGACCTACGAGCAGTACTTC.

The V and J genes are TRBV20-1 and TRBJ1-2, with 8 bases fitting TRBD1. The CDR3 totals 16 residues. V trimming: 1 base; J trimming: 4 bases; junction bases outside the gene matches: 11. Germline values: CDR1 DFQATT, CDR2 SNEGSKA (reference sequence). DNA for the CDR3: TGCAGTGCTAGAGCCTTGGACAGGGCTGTCTTCTATGGCTACACCTTC. Translating it yields CSARALDRAVFYGYTF.

This clonotype was recorded a few times. The chain recombines TRBV24-1 with TRBJ2-2; D tentatively fits TRBD1 or TRBD2 (6 bases each). Germline V CDR1 and CDR2: KGHDR, SFDVKD. CDR3 size: 15 residues. The V end was cut by 0 bases, the J end by 5 bases, with 9 bases between. The CDR3 DNA sequence: TGTGCCACCAGTGATTTGGGGGGGCCTACCGGGGAGCTGTTTTTT. Its translation: CATSDLGGPTGELFF.

This chain uses TRBV14 with TRBJ2-7; the D gene is possibly TRBD2 (6 bases). CDR1 and CDR2 from the germline V gene are SGHDN and FVKESK. The CDR3 is 14 amino acids. Trimming stripped 0 bases from V and 7 bases from J, with 13 bases between. The CDR3, as DNA: TGTGCCAGCAGCCAAGATGCGGGGTCCTGGGAGCAGTACTTC. Protein: CASSQDAGSWEQYF.

This clonotype was counted at least ten times. CDR3 sequence (DNA): TGCGCCAGCAGCTTGACATCCGGGAATCAGCCCCAGCATTTT. Translation: CASSLTSGNQPQHF. The chain joins TRBV5-1 to TRBJ1-5; no clear D. Germline CDR1 reads SGHRS; CDR2 reads YFSETQ. Deletions cut 1 base from V and 4 bases from J, with 9 bases between. The length of the CDR3 is 14 residues.